This T cell receptor beta chain was sequenced in a study of T-cell memory formation after mild COVID-19. General study findings and limits: Clones that contracted from day 15 to 85 were balanced CD4/CD8, while later expanders leaned CD4+.

In regard to this clonotype: Its target is unknown.

The CDR3 has 17 residues. After removal of 2 bases from V and 6 bases from J, the junction contained 7 bases not matched to a gene. From germline, CDR1 is LGHNA and CDR2 YSLEER. TCRdb re-called the 5' RACE reads with MiXCR, one entry per CDR3 protein. Among approximately 150,000 distinct CDR3 sequences listed, roughly a fifth were seen once. The chain carries TRBV4-3 and TRBJ2-2, with 12 bases identical to TRBD2. The sample comprised PBMCs or a T cell subset sorted from them (not recorded which). The sequence came from an adult woman who had mild COVID-19 (a few samples of this study predate the infection). Cell type and time point are not known. The chain's CDR3 is CASSQLVTSGSSGELFF. CDR3 DNA sequence: TGCGCCAGCAGCCAACTCGTGACTAGCGGGAGTTCCGGGGAGCTGTTTTTT.